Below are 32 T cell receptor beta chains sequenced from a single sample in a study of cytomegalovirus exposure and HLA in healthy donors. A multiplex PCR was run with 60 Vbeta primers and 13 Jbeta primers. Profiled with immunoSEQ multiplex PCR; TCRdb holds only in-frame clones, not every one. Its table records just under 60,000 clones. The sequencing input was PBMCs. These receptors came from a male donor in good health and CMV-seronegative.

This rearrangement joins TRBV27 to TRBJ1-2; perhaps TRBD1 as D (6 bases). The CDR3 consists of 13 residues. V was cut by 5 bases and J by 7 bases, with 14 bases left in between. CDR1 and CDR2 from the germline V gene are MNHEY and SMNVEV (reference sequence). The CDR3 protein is CASSATGPGGYTF. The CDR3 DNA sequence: TGTGCCAGCAGTGCAACAGGGCCGGGTGGCTACACCTTC.

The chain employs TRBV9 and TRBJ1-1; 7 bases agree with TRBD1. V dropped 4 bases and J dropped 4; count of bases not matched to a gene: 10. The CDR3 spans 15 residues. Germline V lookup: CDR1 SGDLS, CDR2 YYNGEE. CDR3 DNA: TGTGCCAGCAGCTCCACAGACAGGGTGGCCACTGAAGCTTTCTTT. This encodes CASSSTDRVATEAFF.

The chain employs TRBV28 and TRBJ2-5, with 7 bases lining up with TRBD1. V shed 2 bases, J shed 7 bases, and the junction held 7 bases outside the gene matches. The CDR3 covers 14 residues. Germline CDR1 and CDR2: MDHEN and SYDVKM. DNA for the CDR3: TGTGCCAGCAGTTTAACGGGACAGATGAGGACCCAGTACTTC. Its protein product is CASSLTGQMRTQYF. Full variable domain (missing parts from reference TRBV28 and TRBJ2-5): DVKVTQSSRYLVKRTGEKVFLECVQDMDHENMFWYRQDPGLGLRLIYFSYDVKMKEKGDIPEGYSVSREKKERFSLILESASTNQTSMYLCASSLTGQMRTQYFGPGTRLLVL.

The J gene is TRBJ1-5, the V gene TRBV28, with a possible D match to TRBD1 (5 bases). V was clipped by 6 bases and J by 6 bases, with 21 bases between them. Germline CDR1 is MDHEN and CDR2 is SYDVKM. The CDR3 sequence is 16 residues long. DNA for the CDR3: TGTGCCAGCAGGGATGGAGACAGTGGGATAGGTCAGCCCCAGCATTTT. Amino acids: CASRDGDSGIGQPQHF.

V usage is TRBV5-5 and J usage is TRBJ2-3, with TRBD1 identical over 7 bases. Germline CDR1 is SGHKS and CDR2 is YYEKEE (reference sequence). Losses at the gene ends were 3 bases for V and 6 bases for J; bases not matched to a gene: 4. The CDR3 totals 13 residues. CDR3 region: CASSSDRRDTQYF. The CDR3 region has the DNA TGTGCCAGCAGCTCGGACAGGCGGGATACGCAGTATTTT.

The DNA for the CDR3 is TGCGCCAGCAGCTTTTCCGGGGGATCCTACAATGAGCAGTTCTTC. Its translation: CASSFSGGSYNEQFF. This rearrangement joins TRBV5-1 to TRBJ2-1; possibly TRBD2 for D (6 bases). V gave up 2 bases and J gave up 1 base, with 10 bases separating them. The CDR3 covers 15 residues. CDR1 and CDR2 (germline): SGHRS, YFSETQ.

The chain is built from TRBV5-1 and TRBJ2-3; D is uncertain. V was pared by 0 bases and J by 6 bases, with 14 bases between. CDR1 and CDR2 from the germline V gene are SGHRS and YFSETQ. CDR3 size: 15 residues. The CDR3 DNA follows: TGCGCCAGCAGCTTGGTGGGCAGCTACGAGGATACGCAGTATTTT. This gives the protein CASSLVGSYEDTQYF.

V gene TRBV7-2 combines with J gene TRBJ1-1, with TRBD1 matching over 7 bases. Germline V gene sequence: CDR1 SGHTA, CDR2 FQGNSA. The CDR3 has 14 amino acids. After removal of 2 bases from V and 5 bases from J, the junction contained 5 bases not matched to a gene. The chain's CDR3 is CASSLKRTGTEAFF. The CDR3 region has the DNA TGTGCCAGCAGCTTAAAACGGACAGGAACTGAAGCTTTCTTT.

CDR3 DNA sequence: TGTGCCAGCAGCGCCCACACCCGCTACGAGCAGTACTTC. Translated, it gives CASSAHTRYEQYF. The chain recombines TRBV28 with TRBJ2-7; D is unclear. This CDR3 has 13 residues. Germline V gene data show CDR1 as MDHEN and CDR2 as SYDVKM. V shed 6 bases and J shed 3 bases, with 12 bases lying between them.

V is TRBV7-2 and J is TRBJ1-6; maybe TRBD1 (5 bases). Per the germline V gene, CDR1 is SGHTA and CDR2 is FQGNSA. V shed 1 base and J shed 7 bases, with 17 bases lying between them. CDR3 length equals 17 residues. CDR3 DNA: TGTGCCAGCAGCTTAGTTTTCGCGGGGACGAGAAATTCACCCCTCCACTTT. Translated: CASSLVFAGTRNSPLHF.

The CDR3 sequence: CASSLVGGADTQYF. The CDR3 DNA follows: TGTGCCAGCAGCTTAGTCGGCGGGGCAGATACGCAGTATTTT. This chain uses TRBV7-3 with TRBJ2-3; the D gene is possibly TRBD2 (6 bases). V lost 2 bases and J 4 bases, leaving 10 bases between the germline ends. The CDR3 consists of 14 residues. Germline CDR1 SGHTA, CDR2 FQGTGA.

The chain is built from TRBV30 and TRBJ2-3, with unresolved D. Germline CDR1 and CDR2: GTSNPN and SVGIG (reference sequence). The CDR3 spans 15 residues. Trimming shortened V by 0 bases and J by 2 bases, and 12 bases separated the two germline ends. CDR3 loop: CAWSVQSHPTDTQYF. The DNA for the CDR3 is TGTGCCTGGAGTGTACAGTCCCACCCCACAGATACGCAGTATTTT.

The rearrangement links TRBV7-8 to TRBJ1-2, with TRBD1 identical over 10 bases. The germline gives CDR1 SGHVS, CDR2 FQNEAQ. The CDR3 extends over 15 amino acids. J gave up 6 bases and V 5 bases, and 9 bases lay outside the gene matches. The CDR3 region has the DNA TGTGCCAGCAGCACGCGGACAGGGGGATTAGATGGCTACACCTTC. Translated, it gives CASSTRTGGLDGYTF.

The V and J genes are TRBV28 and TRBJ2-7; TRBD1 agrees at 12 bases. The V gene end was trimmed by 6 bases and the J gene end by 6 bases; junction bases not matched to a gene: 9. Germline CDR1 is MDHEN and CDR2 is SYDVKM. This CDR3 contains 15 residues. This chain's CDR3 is CASRDPGTGGGEQYF. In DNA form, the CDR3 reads TGTGCCAGCAGGGATCCCGGGACAGGGGGCGGCGAGCAGTACTTC.

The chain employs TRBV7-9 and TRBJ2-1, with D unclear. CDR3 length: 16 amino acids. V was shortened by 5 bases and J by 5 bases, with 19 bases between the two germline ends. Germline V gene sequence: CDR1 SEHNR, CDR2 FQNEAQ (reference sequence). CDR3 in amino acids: CASSPKTPGQHNEQFF. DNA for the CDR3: TGTGCCAGCAGCCCGAAAACCCCAGGTCAGCACAATGAGCAGTTCTTC.

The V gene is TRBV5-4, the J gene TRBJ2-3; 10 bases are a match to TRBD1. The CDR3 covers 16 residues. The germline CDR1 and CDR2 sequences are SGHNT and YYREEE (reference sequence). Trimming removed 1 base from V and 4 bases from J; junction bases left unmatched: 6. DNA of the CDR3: TGTGCCAGCAGCTTGAAGACAGGGGGCTTCGCAGATACGCAGTATTTT. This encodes CASSLKTGGFADTQYF.

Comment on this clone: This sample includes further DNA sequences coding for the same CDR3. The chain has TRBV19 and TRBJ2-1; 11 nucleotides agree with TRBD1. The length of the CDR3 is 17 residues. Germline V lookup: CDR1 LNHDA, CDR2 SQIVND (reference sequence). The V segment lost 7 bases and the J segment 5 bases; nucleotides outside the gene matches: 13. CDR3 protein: CASKGTGGPRSDNEQFF. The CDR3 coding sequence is TGTGCCAGTAAAGGGACAGGGGGGCCCCGATCCGACAATGAGCAGTTCTTC.

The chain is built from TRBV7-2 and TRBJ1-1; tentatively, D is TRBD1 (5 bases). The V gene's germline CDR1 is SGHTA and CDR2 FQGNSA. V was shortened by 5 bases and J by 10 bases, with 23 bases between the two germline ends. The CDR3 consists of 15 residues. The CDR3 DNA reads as TGTGCCAGCAGCACTTACCCCACTGGGGCGTCCGGAGCTTTCTTT. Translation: CASSTYPTGASGAFF.

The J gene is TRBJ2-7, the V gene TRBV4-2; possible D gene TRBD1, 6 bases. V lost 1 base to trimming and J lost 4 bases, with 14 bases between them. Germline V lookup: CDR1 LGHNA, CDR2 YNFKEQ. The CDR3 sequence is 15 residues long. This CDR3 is CASSQALGGSYEQYF. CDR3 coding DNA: TGTGCCAGCAGCCAAGCCCTAGGGGGAAGTTACGAGCAGTACTTC.

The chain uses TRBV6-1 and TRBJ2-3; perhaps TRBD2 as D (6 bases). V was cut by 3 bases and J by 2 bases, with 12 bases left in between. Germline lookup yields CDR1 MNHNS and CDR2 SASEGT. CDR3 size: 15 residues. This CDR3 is CASSDPAGYTDTQYF. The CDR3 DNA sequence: TGTGCCAGCAGTGATCCAGCGGGTTACACAGATACGCAGTATTTT.

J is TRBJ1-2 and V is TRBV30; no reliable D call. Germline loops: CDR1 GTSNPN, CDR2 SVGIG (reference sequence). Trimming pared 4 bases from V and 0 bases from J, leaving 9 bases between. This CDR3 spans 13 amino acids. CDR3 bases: TGTGCCTGGATTGTATCCTCTAACTATGGCTACACCTTC. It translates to CAWIVSSNYGYTF.

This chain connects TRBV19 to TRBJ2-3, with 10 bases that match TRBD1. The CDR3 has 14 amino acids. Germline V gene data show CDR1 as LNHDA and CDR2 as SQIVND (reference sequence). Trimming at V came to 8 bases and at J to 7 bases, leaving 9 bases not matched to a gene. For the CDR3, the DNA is TGTGCCAGTCTCCCGACAGGGGGCACCCATACGCAGTATTTT. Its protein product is CASLPTGGTHTQYF.

CDR3 nucleotides: TGCAGCGTTGGTGGGACAGGGGATTACGAGCAGTACTTC. Amino acid sequence: CSVGGTGDYEQYF. The chain joins TRBV29-1 to TRBJ2-7; TRBD1 agrees at 10 bases. The CDR3 has 13 residues. From germline, CDR1 is SQVTM and CDR2 ANQGSEA. Losses at the gene ends were 4 bases for V and 4 bases for J; bases not matched to a gene: 4.

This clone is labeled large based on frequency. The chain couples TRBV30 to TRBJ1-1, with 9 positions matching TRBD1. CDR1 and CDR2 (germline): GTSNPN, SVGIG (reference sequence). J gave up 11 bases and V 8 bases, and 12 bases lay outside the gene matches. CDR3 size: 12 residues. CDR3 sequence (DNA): TGTGCCCAACTAGGGACAGGGTTTTATGCTTTCTTT. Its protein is CAQLGTGFYAFF.

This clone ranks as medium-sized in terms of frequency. The CDR3 DNA is TGTGCCAGCACGGGGACTTATGGCGAAAAACTGTTTTTT. It is translated as CASTGTYGEKLFF. The rearrangement joins TRBV5-5 to TRBJ1-4; D may be TRBD1 (5 bases). The CDR3 is 13 amino acids. The germline gives CDR1 SGHKS, CDR2 YYEKEE (reference sequence). V was cut by 6 bases and J by 8 bases, with 14 bases left in between.

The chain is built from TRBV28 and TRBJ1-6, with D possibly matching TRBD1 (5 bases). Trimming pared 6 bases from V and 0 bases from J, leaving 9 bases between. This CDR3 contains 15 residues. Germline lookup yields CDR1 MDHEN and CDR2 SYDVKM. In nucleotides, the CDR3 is TGTGCCAGCAGCGGGGGGAGCTCCTATAATTCACCCCTCCACTTT. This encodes CASSGGSSYNSPLHF.

This CDR3 reads CASSFGTSSRDEQYF. DNA of the CDR3: TGCGCCAGCAGCTTTGGGACTAGCAGTAGGGACGAGCAGTACTTC. The chain carries TRBV5-1 and TRBJ2-7; TRBD2 matches at 9 bases. This CDR3 is 15 amino acids long. The germline V gene has CDR1 SGHRS and CDR2 YFSETQ. J was trimmed by 5 bases and V by 2 bases; bases with no gene match: 8. The full variable domain, with the rest looked up from reference TRBV5-1 and TRBJ2-7, is KAGVTQTPRYLIKTRGQQVTLSCSPISGHRSVSWYQQTPGQGLQFLFEYFSETQRNKGNFPGRFSGRQFSNSRSEMNVSTLELGDSALYLCASSFGTSSRDEQYFGPGTRLTVT.

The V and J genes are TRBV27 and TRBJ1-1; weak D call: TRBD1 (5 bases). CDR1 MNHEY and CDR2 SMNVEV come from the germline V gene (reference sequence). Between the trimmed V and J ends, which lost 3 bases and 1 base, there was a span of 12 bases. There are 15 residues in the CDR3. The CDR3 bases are TGTGCCAGCAGTTTGAACGGGGGGAGGAACACTGAAGCTTTCTTT. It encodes CASSLNGGRNTEAFF.

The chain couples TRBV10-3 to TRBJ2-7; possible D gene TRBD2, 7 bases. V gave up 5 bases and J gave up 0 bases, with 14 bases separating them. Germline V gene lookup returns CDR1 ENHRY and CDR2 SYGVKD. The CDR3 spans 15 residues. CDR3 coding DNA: TGTGCCATCAGTAGGGGGGGCAGGAGCTCCTACGAGCAGTACTTC. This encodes CAISRGGRSSYEQYF.

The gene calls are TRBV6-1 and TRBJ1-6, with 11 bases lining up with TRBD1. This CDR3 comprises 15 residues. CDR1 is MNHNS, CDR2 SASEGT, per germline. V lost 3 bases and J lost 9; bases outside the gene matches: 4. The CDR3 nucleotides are TGTGCCAGCAGTGACCGGGACAGGGGGGGTTCACCCCTCCACTTT. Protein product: CASSDRDRGGSPLHF.

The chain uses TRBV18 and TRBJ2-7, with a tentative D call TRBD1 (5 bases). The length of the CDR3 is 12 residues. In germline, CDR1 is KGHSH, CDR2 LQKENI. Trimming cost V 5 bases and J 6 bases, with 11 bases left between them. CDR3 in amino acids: CASSAREGEQYF. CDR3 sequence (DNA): TGTGCCAGCTCAGCCAGGGAAGGCGAGCAGTACTTC.

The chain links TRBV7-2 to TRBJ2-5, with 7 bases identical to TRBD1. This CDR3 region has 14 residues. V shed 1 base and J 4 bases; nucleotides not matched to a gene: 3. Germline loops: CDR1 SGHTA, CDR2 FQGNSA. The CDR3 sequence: CASSLVTGAETQYF. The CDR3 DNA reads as TGTGCCAGCAGCTTAGTCACAGGGGCAGAGACCCAGTACTTC.